This T cell receptor beta chain came from a study of T cell responses to AZD1222 COVID-19 vaccine. Study observations and caveats: When two AZD1222 doses had been given, Spike-specific TCR breadth and depth rose.

About this clone itself: As yet, its antigen is unknown.

Repertoires were generated with immunoSEQ multiplex PCR, while TCRdb's copy carries only in-frame clones and drops some. The sample shows 45,000 to 55,000 clones, roughly four fifths of them seen only once. V lost 5 bases and J lost 5, with 13 bases in between. CDR3 size: 14 residues. Per the germline V gene, CDR1 is SGHVS and CDR2 is FNYEAQ. The chain joins TRBV7-6 to TRBJ1-5, with D maybe TRBD1 (6 bases). This TCR was sampled from an adult in good health. Material: peripheral blood, obtained on day 0 of AZD1222 vaccination. CDR3 in amino acids: CASSHRDKHQPQHF. DNA for the CDR3: TGTGCCAGCAGCCACCGGGACAAACATCAGCCCCAGCATTTT.